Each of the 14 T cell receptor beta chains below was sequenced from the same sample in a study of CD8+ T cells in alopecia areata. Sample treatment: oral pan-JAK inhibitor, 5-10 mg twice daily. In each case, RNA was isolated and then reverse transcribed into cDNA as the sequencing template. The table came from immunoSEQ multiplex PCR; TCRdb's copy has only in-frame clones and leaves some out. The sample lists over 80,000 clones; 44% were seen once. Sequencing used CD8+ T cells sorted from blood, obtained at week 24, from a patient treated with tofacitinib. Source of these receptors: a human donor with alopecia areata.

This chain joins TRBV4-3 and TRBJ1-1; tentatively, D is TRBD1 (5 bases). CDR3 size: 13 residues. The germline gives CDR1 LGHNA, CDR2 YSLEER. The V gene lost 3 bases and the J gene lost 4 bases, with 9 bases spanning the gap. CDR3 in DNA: TGCGCCAGCAGCCAGGCAGGGCTCACTGAAGCTTTCTTT. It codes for CASSQAGLTEAFF.

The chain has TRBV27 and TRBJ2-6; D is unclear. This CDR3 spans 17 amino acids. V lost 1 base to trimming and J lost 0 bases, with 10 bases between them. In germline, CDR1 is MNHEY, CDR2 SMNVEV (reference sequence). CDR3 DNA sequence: TGTGCCAGCAGTTTATTGTCGAGCCGCTCTGGGGCCAACGTCCTGACTTTC. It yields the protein CASSLLSSRSGANVLTF.

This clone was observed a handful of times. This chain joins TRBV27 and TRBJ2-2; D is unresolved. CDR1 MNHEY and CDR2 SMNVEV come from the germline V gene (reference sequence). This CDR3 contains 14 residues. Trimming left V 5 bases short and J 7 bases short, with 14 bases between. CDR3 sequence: CASSLPNKDGELFF. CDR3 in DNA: TGTGCCAGCAGTCTTCCCAATAAGGACGGGGAGCTGTTTTTT.

CDR3 in amino acids: CSVGSAGGTDTQYF. For the CDR3, the DNA is TGCAGCGTTGGTTCTGCGGGAGGGACAGATACGCAGTATTTT. V is TRBV29-1 and J is TRBJ2-3, with 9 bases that match TRBD2. CDR3 length: 14 residues. The germline V gene encodes CDR1 SQVTM and CDR2 ANQGSEA. V trimming: 4 bases; J trimming: 3 bases; junction bases outside the gene matches: 5.

CDR3 residues: CASSVRLAGGFADTQYF. CDR3 nucleotide sequence: TGCGCCAGCAGCGTCAGACTAGCGGGAGGGTTTGCAGATACGCAGTATTTT. This chain joins TRBV5-1 and TRBJ2-3; TRBD2 agrees at 14 bases. Per germline, CDR1 SGHRS and CDR2 YFSETQ. The junction had 8 bases not matched to a gene; V was cut back by 4 bases and J by 4 bases. The CDR3 spans 17 residues.

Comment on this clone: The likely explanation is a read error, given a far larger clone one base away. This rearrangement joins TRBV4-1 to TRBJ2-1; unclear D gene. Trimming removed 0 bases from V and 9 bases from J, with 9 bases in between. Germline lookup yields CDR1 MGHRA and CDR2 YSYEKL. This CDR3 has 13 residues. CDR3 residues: CASSQEGSSEQFF. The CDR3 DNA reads TGCGCCAGCAGCCAAGAGGGTTCCAGTGAGCAGTTCTTC.

The CDR3 protein is CASSSGTIPYEQYF. DNA of the CDR3: TGTGCCAGCAGCTCCGGGACAATTCCCTACGAGCAGTACTTC. The V and J genes are TRBV9 and TRBJ2-7; the D gene is possibly TRBD1 (6 bases). Per germline, CDR1 SGDLS and CDR2 YYNGEE. V lost 4 bases to trimming and J lost 2 bases, with 13 bases between them. The CDR3 consists of 14 residues.

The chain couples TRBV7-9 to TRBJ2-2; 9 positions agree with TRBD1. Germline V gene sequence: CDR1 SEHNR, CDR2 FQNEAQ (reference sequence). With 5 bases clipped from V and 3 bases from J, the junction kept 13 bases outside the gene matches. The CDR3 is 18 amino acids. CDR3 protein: CASSIRQGEVLDTGELFF. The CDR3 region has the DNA TGTGCCAGCAGCATCCGACAGGGGGAGGTCCTGGACACCGGGGAGCTGTTTTTT. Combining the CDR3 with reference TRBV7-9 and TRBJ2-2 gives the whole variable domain DTGVSQNPRHKITKRGQNVTFRCDPISEHNRLYWYRQTLGQGPEFLTYFQNEAQLEKSRLLSDRFSAERPKGSFSTLEIQRTEQGDSAMYLCASSIRQGEVLDTGELFFGEGSRLTVL.

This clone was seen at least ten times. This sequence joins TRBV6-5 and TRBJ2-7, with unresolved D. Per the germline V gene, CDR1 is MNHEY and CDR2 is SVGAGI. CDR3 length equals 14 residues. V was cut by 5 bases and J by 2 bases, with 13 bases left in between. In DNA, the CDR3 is TGTGCCAGCAGTGAATGGGAAGTTCCCTACGAGCAGTACTTC. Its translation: CASSEWEVPYEQYF.

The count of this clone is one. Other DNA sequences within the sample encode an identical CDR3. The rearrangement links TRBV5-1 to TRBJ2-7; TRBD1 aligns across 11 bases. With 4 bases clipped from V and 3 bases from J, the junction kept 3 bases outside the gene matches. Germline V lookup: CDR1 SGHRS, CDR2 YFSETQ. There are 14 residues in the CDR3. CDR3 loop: CASSPGTGGYEQYF. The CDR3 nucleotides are TGCGCCAGCAGCCCCGGGACAGGGGGCTACGAGCAGTACTTC.

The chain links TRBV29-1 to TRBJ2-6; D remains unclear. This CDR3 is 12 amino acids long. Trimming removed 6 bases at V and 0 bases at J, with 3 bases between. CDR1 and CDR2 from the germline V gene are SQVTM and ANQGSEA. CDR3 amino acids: CSVISGANVLTF. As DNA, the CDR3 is TGCAGCGTGATCTCTGGGGCCAACGTCCTGACTTTC. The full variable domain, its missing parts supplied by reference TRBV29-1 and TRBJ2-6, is SAVISQKPSRDICQRGTSLTIQCQVDSQVTMMFWYRQQPGQSLTLIATANQGSEATYESGFVIDKFPISRPNLTFSTLTVSNMSPEDSSIYLCSVISGANVLTFGAGSRLTVL.

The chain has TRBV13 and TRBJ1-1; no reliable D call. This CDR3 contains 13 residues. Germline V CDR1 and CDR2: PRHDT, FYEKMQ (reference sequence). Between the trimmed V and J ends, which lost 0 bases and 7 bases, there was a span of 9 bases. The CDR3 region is CASSLGSSREAFF. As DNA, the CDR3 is TGTGCCAGCAGCTTAGGGTCCTCACGTGAAGCTTTCTTT.

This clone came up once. CDR3 amino acids: CAWDSGSGGRAEAFF. The CDR3 DNA reads as TGTGCCTGGGACAGCGGGAGCGGAGGGAGGGCTGAAGCTTTCTTT. The chain combines TRBV30 with TRBJ1-1; D may be TRBD1 (5 bases). Germline lookup yields CDR1 GTSNPN and CDR2 SVGIG (reference sequence). Deletions cut 5 bases from V and 6 bases from J, with 22 bases between. This CDR3 has 15 residues.

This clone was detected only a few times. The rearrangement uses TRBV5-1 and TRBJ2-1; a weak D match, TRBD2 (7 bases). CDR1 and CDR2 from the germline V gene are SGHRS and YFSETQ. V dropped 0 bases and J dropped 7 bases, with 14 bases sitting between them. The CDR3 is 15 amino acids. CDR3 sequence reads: CASSLVPGRGNEQFF. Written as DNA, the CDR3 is TGCGCCAGCAGCTTGGTCCCGGGGAGGGGGAATGAGCAGTTCTTC.